This passage covers 11 T cell receptor beta chains from one sample sequenced in a study of T cells after yellow fever vaccination. From the 5' RACE reads, TCRdb called clonotypes with MiXCR, one entry per CDR3 protein. This table has over 300,000 distinct CDR3 sequences, 6.8% appearing once. The input for sequencing was PBMCs, taken roughly seven weeks after the first yellow fever vaccination. Receptors originate from a man aged 18 to 30 who received the YFV17D yellow fever vaccine.

This clonotype was recorded many times. The V gene is TRBV7-3, the J gene TRBJ2-3, with TRBD2 matching over 14 bases. The germline V gene encodes CDR1 SGHTA and CDR2 FQGTGA. J gave up 4 bases and V 2 bases, and 2 bases lay outside the gene matches. The CDR3 spans 16 residues. CDR3 sequence: CASSLGLAGGADTQYF. For the CDR3, the DNA is TGTGCCAGCAGCTTAGGACTAGCGGGGGGCGCAGATACGCAGTATTTT.

This clonotype came up a few times. V gene TRBV23-1 combines with J gene TRBJ2-7; 9 bases are shared with TRBD1. TRBV23-1 counts as an open reading frame of uncertain function. Trimming at V came to 2 bases and at J to 10 bases, leaving 12 bases not matched to a gene. This CDR3 has 15 residues. As DNA, the CDR3 is TGCGCCAGCAGTCAACCACGGGACAGGGCTAGTAGCCAGTACGTC. This translates into CASSQPRDRASSQYV.

This clonotype appeared many times. The chain employs TRBV28 and TRBJ2-7; TRBD1 aligns across 8 bases. Germline CDR1 reads MDHEN; CDR2 reads SYDVKM. Trimming took 4 bases from V and 5 from J; bases not matched to a gene: 4. CDR3 length equals 13 residues. Written as DNA, the CDR3 is TGTGCCAGCAGTTCCGGACAGGGACACGAGCAGTACGTC. This sequence encodes CASSSGQGHEQYV.

This clonotype was seen ten or more times. One end of the junction fails to match germline, which may point to a read error. The gene calls are TRBV5-1 and TRBJ2-7; tentative D call: TRBD1 (5 bases). This CDR3 contains 14 residues. Germline CDR1 and CDR2: SGHRS and YFSETQ. The CDR3 spells CASNLAGFSYEQYF. The CDR3 coding sequence is TGCGCCAGCAACTTGGCAGGGTTCTCCTACGAGCAGTACTTC.

The sample holds many counts of this clonotype. V is TRBV12-3 or TRBV12-4 and J is TRBJ1-1; 8 nucleotides agree with TRBD1. The CDR3 has 15 residues. V gave up 3 bases and J gave up 1 base; unmatched junction bases: 4. The chain's CDR3 is CASSFSGTGNTEAFF. For the CDR3, the DNA is TGTGCCAGCAGTTTTTCCGGGACAGGGAACACTGAAGCTTTCTTT.

This clonotype was detected a few times. CDR3 nucleotide sequence: TGTGCCAGCAGTACACTAAAGGACAAGCAAGAGACCCAGTACTTC. Protein product: CASSTLKDKQETQYF. V is TRBV6-1 and J is TRBJ2-5; D is perhaps TRBD1 (5 bases). The V end was cut by 5 bases, the J end by 2 bases, with 15 bases between. The length of the CDR3 is 15 residues. Germline CDR1 MNHNS, CDR2 SASEGT.

This clonotype showed up just a few times. The chain uses TRBV18 and TRBJ1-1, with a possible D match to TRBD1 (5 bases). This CDR3 region has 14 residues. The V and J ends lost 2 bases and 5 bases respectively, with 12 bases between them. CDR1 is KGHSH, CDR2 LQKENI, per germline. CDR3 DNA sequence: TGTGCCAGCTCACCAGAAAACGGGGGTACTGAAGCTTTCTTT. Its protein product is CASSPENGGTEAFF.

The V gene is TRBV30, the J gene TRBJ2-7; D ambiguous. With 4 bases removed from V and 2 bases from J, the gap between germline ends came to 6 bases. The CDR3 runs to 11 residues. CDR1 is GTSNPN, CDR2 SVGIG, per germline (reference sequence). Here the CDR3 reads CAWTTAYEQYF. CDR3 in DNA: TGTGCCTGGACGACGGCCTACGAGCAGTACTTC.

The chain joins TRBV4-2 to TRBJ2-3; possible D gene TRBD2, 5 bases. V lost 1 base, J lost 5 bases, and 7 bases lay in between. The CDR3 covers 13 residues. Germline V lookup: CDR1 LGHNA, CDR2 YNFKEQ. The CDR3 DNA reads as TGTGCCAGCAGCCAAGTTAGCGAAGATACGCAGTATTTT. Translating it yields CASSQVSEDTQYF.

This clonotype was seen more than once but under ten times. The V and J genes are TRBV11-1 and TRBJ2-1, with 8 bases lining up with TRBD1. Germline CDR1 SGHAT, CDR2 FQDESV (reference sequence). This CDR3 is built from 18 residues. V dropped 3 bases and J dropped 4; count of bases not matched to a gene: 14. The CDR3 spells CASSFQQGDGREYNEQFF. The CDR3 DNA reads TGTGCCAGCAGCTTTCAACAGGGGGACGGCAGGGAATACAATGAGCAGTTCTTC.

In this sample, this clonotype turned up a few times. This chain links TRBV6-5 with TRBJ2-2; D ambiguous. The CDR3 is 15 residues long. The V gene's germline CDR1 is MNHEY and CDR2 SVGAGI. V was clipped by 2 bases and J by 0 bases, with 7 bases between them. Written as DNA, the CDR3 is TGTGCCAGCAGTTACCTTCAATCGAACACCGGGGAGCTGTTTTTT. This encodes CASSYLQSNTGELFF.